This TCR beta chain was recovered during a study of blood T cells in healthy people across ages. Study conclusions and caveats: Per million T cells, TCR beta diversity dropped roughly linearly as age increased.

The CDR3 is 13 residues long. Trimming stripped 3 bases from V and 6 bases from J, with 9 bases between. The authors ran a second PCR of about 7 to 11 cycles using a sample-barcoded 5' primer and a J-beta primer mix. TCRdb analysed the 5' RACE reads with MiXCR anew, one entry per CDR3 protein. The table lists 650,000 to 1,000,000 distinct CDR3 sequences, approximately 35% of them singletons. This clonotype was counted ten times or more. What it binds is unknown. Sequencing input: blood. This chain connects TRBV12-3 or TRBV12-4 to TRBJ2-1; no clear D. The receptor's source is a man between 18 and 35 years old in good health. The CDR3 loop is CASSFINPNEQFF. CDR3 coding DNA: TGTGCCAGCAGTTTTATAAACCCCAATGAGCAGTTCTTC.